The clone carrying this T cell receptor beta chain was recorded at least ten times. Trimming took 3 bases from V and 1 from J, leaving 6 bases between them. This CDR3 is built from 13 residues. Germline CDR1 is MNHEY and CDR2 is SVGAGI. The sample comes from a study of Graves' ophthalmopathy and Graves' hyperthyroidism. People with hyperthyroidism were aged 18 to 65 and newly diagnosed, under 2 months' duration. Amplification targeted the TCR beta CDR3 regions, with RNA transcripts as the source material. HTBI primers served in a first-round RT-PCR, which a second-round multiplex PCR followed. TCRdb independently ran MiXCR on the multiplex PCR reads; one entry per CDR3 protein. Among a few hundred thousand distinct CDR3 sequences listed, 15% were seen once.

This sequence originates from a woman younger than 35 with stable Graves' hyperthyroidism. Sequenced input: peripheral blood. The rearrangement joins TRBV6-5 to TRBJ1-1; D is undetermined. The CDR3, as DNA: TGTGCCAGCAGTTATGGAAAGAACACTGAAGCTTTCTTT. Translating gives CASSYGKNTEAFF.